Below, one T cell receptor beta chain is given with its context. Its antigen is unidentified. Samples were assayed with immunoSEQ v3.0 at survey level. Measured with immunoSEQ multiplex PCR; TCRdb has only the in-frame clones, and not every one. The profile shows approximately 22,000 clones, around 84% of them singletons. Until DNA extraction, the samples held between 1-10 million cryopreserved PBMC. The data stem from a study of long-term antiretroviral therapy in people with HIV. General observations from the study: An increase in diversity followed ART, yet levels stayed below transplant donor controls. The study collected no data on ART adherence, viral resistance or therapy changes.

The germline V gene has CDR1 SEHNR and CDR2 FQNEAQ (reference sequence). The CDR3 loop spans 19 amino acids. The trim removed 0 bases at V and 6 bases at J, leaving 19 bases unmatched. The source was unsorted PBMCs, collected 1.3 years after starting antiretroviral therapy. The origin of this receptor is a man between 60 and 75 years old with HIV. The chain links TRBV7-9 to TRBJ2-7; 8 bases fit TRBD1. The CDR3 region is CASSLAVGRGHYLGVEQYF. The CDR3 DNA reads as TGTGCCAGCAGCTTAGCGGTCGGCAGGGGGCACTATCTGGGAGTCGAGCAGTACTTC.